These T cell receptor beta chains were read from a single sample in a study of OX40 agonist ivuxolimab in advanced cancers. Libraries were prepared by immunoSEQ multiplex PCR; TCRdb keeps only in-frame clonotypes and omits some of them. The top ten clones hold over 4.5% of a sample with about 46,000 clones, 91% of them seen once. This specimen consisted of CD4+ or CD8+ T cells sorted from blood, obtained in a trial of the OX40 agonist ivuxolimab. All receptors come from an adult with an advanced solid tumor such as melanoma, head and neck, liver or kidney cancer. Both conserved end residues are part of each CDR3. The D gene is left open where the match is weak. The size field is filled for only some rows; it gives once, few, many or a size class.

TRBV19	-	TRBJ1-1	-	CASSYWTENTEAFF	TGTGCCAGTAGTTACTGGACAGAGAACACTGAAGCTTTCTTT
TRBV6-5	-	TRBJ1-1	-	CASSYNAGATEAFF	TGTGCCAGCAGTTACAATGCAGGGGCCACTGAAGCTTTCTTT
TRBV4-1	-	TRBJ1-4	-	CASSQASAGLFF	TGCGCCAGCAGCCAAGCCAGCGCAGGTCTGTTTTTT
TRBV7-9	-	TRBJ1-3	TRBD1	CASSRPGTGGLLTGNTIYF	TGTGCCAGCAGCCGCCCCGGGACAGGGGGCTTATTGACCGGAAACACCATATATTTT
TRBV7-9	-	TRBJ2-7	TRBD2	CASSSVAGGPEEQYF	TGTGCCAGCAGCTCCGTAGCGGGAGGGCCTGAGGAGCAGTACTTC
TRBV5-8	few	TRBJ2-1	TRBD2	CASSFSGTGEQFF	TGTGCCAGCAGCTTTAGCGGGACGGGTGAGCAGTTCTTC
TRBV4-1	-	TRBJ2-2	-	CASSPQGFELFF	TGCGCCAGCAGCCCCCAGGGGTTTGAGCTGTTTTTT
TRBV13	-	TRBJ2-2	TRBD1	CASSFWGQGDTGELFF	TGTGCCAGCAGCTTTTGGGGGCAGGGGGACACCGGGGAGCTGTTTTTT
TRBV18	-	TRBJ1-1	-	CASSPGVNTEAFF	TGTGCCAGCTCACCAGGAGTGAACACTGAAGCTTTCTTT
TRBV6-6	-	TRBJ1-4	TRBD1	CASSSFTGETNEKLFF	TGTGCCAGCAGTTCCTTCACAGGGGAAACTAATGAAAAACTGTTTTTT
TRBV7-8	-	TRBJ1-2	-	CASSLATANYGYTF	TGTGCCAGCAGCTTAGCCACAGCTAACTATGGCTACACCTTC
TRBV7-9	-	TRBJ1-2	-	CASSLGLNYGYTF	TGTGCCAGCAGTTTGGGATTGAACTATGGCTACACCTTC
TRBV27	-	TRBJ1-2	TRBD1	CASRGTGRGYTF	TGTGCCAGCAGGGGGACAGGTCGGGGCTACACCTTC
TRBV4-1	-	TRBJ1-3	-	CASSPYGPSSGNTIYF	TGCGCCAGCAGCCCCTACGGCCCTAGCTCTGGAAACACCATATATTTT
TRBV27	-	TRBJ2-1	-	CASSHFVGYNEQFF	TGTGCCAGCAGTCATTTTGTGGGGTACAATGAGCAGTTCTTC
TRBV5-6	-	TRBJ2-5	TRBD1	CASSLKTGGYLETQYF	TGTGCCAGCAGCTTGAAGACAGGGGGCTACCTGGAGACCCAGTACTTC
TRBV28	-	TRBJ1-6	-	CASRPGDTYSPLHF	TGTGCCAGCCGCCCAGGGGATACATATTCACCCCTCCACTTT
TRBV27	-	TRBJ2-1	TRBD1	CASSLEGTGSYNEQFF	TGTGCCAGCAGTTTAGAAGGGACAGGGTCTTACAATGAGCAGTTCTTC
TRBV9	-	TRBJ2-3	TRBD2	CASSVGSGGGTDTQYF	TGTGCCAGCAGCGTAGGAAGCGGGGGAGGCACAGATACGCAGTATTTT
TRBV4-1	-	TRBJ1-2	-	CASSPRGESGYTF	TGCGCCAGCAGCCCGAGAGGGGAGTCTGGCTACACCTTC
TRBV5-1	few	TRBJ2-7	-	CASSGPGTYEQYF	TGCGCCAGCAGCGGTCCCGGGACCTACGAGCAGTACTTC
TRBV9	-	TRBJ2-5	TRBD2	CASSARTSGSWETQYF	TGTGCCAGCAGCGCCCGGACTAGCGGGAGTTGGGAGACCCAGTACTTC
TRBV27	-	TRBJ2-1	TRBD2	CASSLIPGLAGATVEQFF	TGTGCCAGCAGTTTAATCCCGGGACTAGCGGGAGCGACGGTTGAGCAGTTCTTC
TRBV11-2	few	TRBJ2-2	TRBD2	CASSPSGSGELFF	TGTGCCAGCAGTCCTAGCGGGAGCGGGGAGCTGTTTTTT
TRBV7-9	-	TRBJ2-5	-	CASSPGTGPNF	TGTGCCAGCAGCCCGGGGACCGGCCCAAACTTC
TRBV19	once	TRBJ2-1	-	CASSIFSPLNEQFF	TGTGCCAGTAGTATCTTCAGTCCACTCAATGAGCAGTTCTTC
TRBV21-1	few	TRBJ1-2	-	CASSKSGTGYTF	TGTGCCAGCAGCAAATCCGGGACCGGCTACACCTTC
TRBV27	-	TRBJ2-1	-	CASSLTIAVHEQFF	TGTGCCAGCAGTTTAACAATCGCCGTTCATGAGCAGTTCTTC
TRBV6-4	-	TRBJ2-1	-	CASSDWQGQGEQFF	TGTGCCAGCAGTGACTGGCAGGGGCAGGGTGAGCAGTTCTTC
TRBV29-1	-	TRBJ2-3	-	CSVEGLEVASDTQYF	TGCAGCGTTGAAGGCCTGGAGGTGGCTTCAGATACGCAGTATTTT
TRBV27	-	TRBJ2-1	-	CASSQDSYNEQFF	TGTGCCAGCAGCCAGGACAGCTACAATGAGCAGTTCTTC
TRBV19	-	TRBJ1-1	-	CASSIVAGTEAFF	TGTGCCAGTAGTATTGTGGCGGGCACTGAAGCTTTCTTT
TRBV5-6	once	TRBJ1-2	-	CASSLWAGLLVYGYTF	TGTGCCAGCAGCTTGTGGGCAGGGCTTTTGGTCTATGGCTACACCTTC
TRBV7-6	-	TRBJ2-2	-	CASSLPDLPGGELFF	TGTGCCAGCAGCTTACCCGACCTGCCGGGCGGGGAGCTGTTTTTT